Below are 9 T cell receptor beta chains sequenced from a single sample in a study of tumor and adjacent non-tumor tissue in lung cancer. A modified ARM-PCR protocol with three rounds of nested PCR amplified TCRbeta. TCRdb re-analysed the multiplex PCR reads in MiXCR, keeping a single row per CDR3 protein. The table records tens of thousands of distinct CDR3 sequences, under 75% of them present only once. The template was RNA from unsorted bulk tissue. This non-tumor lung sample came from over 3 cm beyond the tumor edge. Sequencing was done on a sample of distant non-tumor lung tissue. The receptors stem from a woman in her 70s with non-small cell lung cancer.

Concerning this clonotype: An end of the junction differs from the germline gene, which may be a read error. This chain connects TRBV20-1 to TRBJ1-2; 7 bases match TRBD1. This CDR3 contains 13 residues. CDR1 is DFQATT and CDR2 is SNEGSKA in the germline V gene (reference sequence). CDR3 residues: CGASDRVGNGYTF. CDR3 nucleotides: TGCGGTGCTAGTGACAGGGTAGGGAATGGCTACACCTTC.

About this clonotype: Here the CDR3 omits its conserved ending phenylalanine or tryptophan, so a read error is the likely source. This sequence joins TRBV29-1 and TRBJ2-7; TRBD2 matches 14 bases. CDR3 size: 16 residues. The germline V gene has CDR1 SQVTM and CDR2 ANQGSEA. CDR3 sequence: CSVDRQGTSGSYDQYI. CDR3 DNA: TGCAGCGTTGATCGTCAGGGGACTAGCGGGAGCTACGACCAGTACATC.

The chain uses TRBV20-1 and TRBJ1-2; TRBD1 aligns across 10 bases. The CDR3 sequence is 16 residues long. Trimming cost V 6 bases and J 3 bases; bases outside gene matches: 13. Germline V lookup: CDR1 DFQATT, CDR2 SNEGSKA (reference sequence). CDR3 sequence: CSALTLTGGFYYGYTF. CDR3 DNA sequence: TGCAGTGCCCTAACCCTGACAGGGGGCTTCTACTATGGCTACACCTTC.

This clonotype has more than one count but fewer than ten. A much larger clonotype is one base distant, so this may be a read error. CDR3 in amino acids: CASSPDGDGEQFF. The DNA of the CDR3 is TGCGCCAGCAGCCCGGACGGGGATGGTGAGCAGTTCTTC. The gene calls are TRBV5-1 and TRBJ2-1, with TRBD2 as a possible D gene (5 bases). Trimming took 4 bases from V and 9 from J, leaving 14 bases between them. The CDR3 loop spans 13 amino acids. Germline V gives CDR1 SGHRS, CDR2 YFSETQ.

Comment on this clonotype: Possible read error: a much larger clone is one base away. The J gene is TRBJ1-6, the V gene TRBV5-5; D unclear. Trimming took 0 bases from V and 4 from J, leaving 11 bases between them. The CDR3 loop spans 16 amino acids. Per germline, CDR1 SGHKS and CDR2 YYEKEE (reference sequence). In DNA form, the CDR3 reads TGTGCCAGCAGCTTGGCCGTCGGGTCATATAATTCACCCCTCCACTTT. Amino acid sequence: CASSLAVGSYNSPLHF. The variable domain in full, with the rest retrieved from reference TRBV5-5 and TRBJ1-6, is DAGVTQSPTHLIKTRGQQVTLRCSPISGHKSVSWYQQVLGQGPQFIFQYYEKEERGRGNFPDRFSARQFPNYSSELNVNALLLGDSALYLCASSLAVGSYNSPLHFGNGTRLTVT.

The chain joins TRBV6-6 to TRBJ2-1; 10 bases agree with TRBD2. The CDR3 consists of 16 residues. The V and J ends lost 10 bases and 10 bases, in that order; junction bases with no gene match: 19. Per germline, CDR1 MNHNY and CDR2 SVGAGI (reference sequence). CDR3 DNA sequence: TGTGCCACCACTTCTAGTCTAGCGGGAGCTTCGGGGGAGCAGTTCTTC. This encodes CATTSSLAGASGEQFF.

V is TRBV12-3 or TRBV12-4 and J is TRBJ2-7; perhaps TRBD1 as D (6 bases). The V end lost 10 bases, the J end lost 2 bases, and 21 bases lay between the germline ends. The CDR3 has 15 amino acids. The CDR3 here is CAIRPQDRPTYEQYF. The CDR3 nucleotides read TGTGCCATTAGACCTCAAGACAGGCCCACCTACGAGCAGTACTTC.

The rearrangement uses TRBV2 and TRBJ2-5; D is unresolved. Germline V gene lookup returns CDR1 SNHLY and CDR2 FYNNEI. Trimming took 5 bases from V and 5 from J, leaving 15 bases between them. The CDR3 length is 14 residues. CDR3 coding DNA: TGTGCCAGCAGTAATCTCCGATTGGGTGAGACCCAGTACTTC. Translation: CASSNLRLGETQYF.

The chain combines TRBV20-1 with TRBJ2-1; 7 bases align to TRBD1. The CDR3 contains 12 residues. The trim removed 7 bases at V and 8 bases at J, leaving 8 bases unmatched. Germline CDR1 reads DFQATT; CDR2 reads SNEGSKA (reference sequence). The CDR3 is CSVRGSWDEQFF. CDR3 nucleotide sequence: TGCAGTGTCAGGGGGAGCTGGGATGAGCAGTTCTTC.